Presented here are 29 T cell receptor beta chains from one specimen sequenced in a study of T cells in Graves' hyperthyroidism and ophthalmopathy. The investigators amplified TCR beta CDR3 regions from RNA transcripts. RT-PCR in the first round (using the HTBI primer set) targeted the TCR CDR3. Via MiXCR, TCRdb re-called the multiplex PCR reads, giving one row per CDR3 protein. The sample yields about 410,000 distinct CDR3 sequences, over 12% seen once. The sample taken for sequencing was blood. These receptors were collected from a young man with Graves' ophthalmopathy.

This clonotype was recorded at least ten times. This chain connects TRBV7-9 to TRBJ1-6; no definite D call. The CDR3 loop spans 15 amino acids. The V end was cut by 2 bases, the J end by 8 bases, with 13 bases between. The germline CDR1 and CDR2 sequences are SEHNR and FQNEAQ (reference sequence). The CDR3 loop reads CASSLSGWNHSPLHF. The CDR3 nucleotides read TGTGCCAGCAGCTTATCGGGGTGGAACCATTCACCCCTCCACTTT.

In this sample, this clonotype turned up many times. This chain links TRBV6-1 with TRBJ2-1; 14 nucleotides agree with TRBD2. V shed 6 bases and J 6 bases; nucleotides not matched to a gene: 4. The CDR3 is 15 amino acids. Germline V gives CDR1 MNHNS, CDR2 SASEGT. The CDR3 protein is CASSPGLAGGNEQFF. DNA for the CDR3: TGTGCCAGCAGCCCTGGACTAGCGGGAGGCAATGAGCAGTTCTTC.

Many counts were recorded for this clonotype. The V and J genes are TRBV20-1 and TRBJ2-4, with 11 bases fitting TRBD2. CDR1 and CDR2 from the germline V gene are DFQATT and SNEGSKA (reference sequence). V trimming: 1 base; J trimming: 9 bases; junction bases outside the gene matches: 14. The CDR3 loop spans 17 amino acids. CDR3 loop: CSARGTSGSHTAGIQYF. The CDR3 nucleotides read TGCAGTGCTAGAGGTACTAGCGGGAGTCATACGGCTGGCATTCAGTACTTC.

This clonotype turned up a few times. This chain links TRBV9 with TRBJ1-3, with D maybe TRBD1 (6 bases). V gave up 6 bases and J gave up 0 bases, with 13 bases separating them. CDR3 length: 15 residues. Germline values: CDR1 SGDLS, CDR2 YYNGEE. CDR3 sequence reads: CASTEGGGSGNTIYF. Here the CDR3 DNA reads TGTGCCAGCACCGAGGGAGGGGGCTCTGGAAACACCATATATTTT.

This clonotype came up many times. V and J are TRBV6-6 and TRBJ2-7; 9 bases fit TRBD2. Germline CDR1 MNHNY, CDR2 SVGAGI (reference sequence). The V gene end was trimmed by 0 bases and the J gene end by 4 bases; junction bases not matched to a gene: 7. This CDR3 is 16 amino acids long. CDR3 sequence (DNA): TGTGCCAGCAGTTACTCGATGGGGCTAGCGGGGTACGAGCAGTACTTC. Its translation: CASSYSMGLAGYEQYF.

The chain combines TRBV6-5 with TRBJ2-3, with D possibly being TRBD2 (5 bases). CDR1 is MNHEY, CDR2 SVGAGI, per germline. V lost 2 bases to trimming and J lost 0 bases, with 12 bases between them. CDR3 length: 16 residues. Here the CDR3 DNA reads TGTGCCAGCAGTTACAAGCGGCAACCTAGCACAGATACGCAGTATTTT. Its protein product is CASSYKRQPSTDTQYF.

This clonotype has a count of ten or more. The chain has TRBV18 and TRBJ1-5; TRBD1 matches at 9 bases. Germline CDR1 KGHSH, CDR2 LQKENI. CDR3 size: 14 residues. Trimming cost V 2 bases and J 11 bases; bases outside gene matches: 7. The CDR3 protein is CASSPGVDRGSQHF. CDR3 nucleotides: TGTGCCAGCTCACCAGGTGTTGACAGGGGGTCCCAGCATTTT.

This clonotype was counted ten times or more. The rearrangement links TRBV12-3 or TRBV12-4 to TRBJ2-1; tentative D call: TRBD2 (6 bases). CDR3 length: 14 residues. Trimming stripped 3 bases from V and 9 bases from J, with 15 bases between. The CDR3 spells CASSFVERVGEQFF. The CDR3 DNA follows: TGTGCCAGCAGTTTTGTTGAGCGGGTTGGTGAGCAGTTCTTC.

The chain is built from TRBV4-1 and TRBJ2-7; 8 nucleotides line up with TRBD2. V dropped 2 bases and J dropped 3; count of bases not matched to a gene: 9. The CDR3 totals 16 residues. The germline gives CDR1 MGHRA, CDR2 YSYEKL. In nucleotides, the CDR3 is TGCGCCAGCAGCCAAACTTTAGCGGGACTAGGCTACGAGCAGTACTTC. Translating it yields CASSQTLAGLGYEQYF.

This clonotype occurred many times. The chain carries TRBV10-2 and TRBJ2-3, with a weak D call TRBD2 (5 bases). This CDR3 contains 14 residues. From germline, CDR1 is WSHSY and CDR2 SAAADI. CDR3 sequence: CASLPAAITDTQYF. The CDR3 bases are TGCGCTTCGCTCCCAGCGGCTATCACAGATACGCAGTATTTT.

This clonotype was recorded many times. The chain joins TRBV10-3 to TRBJ2-1, with no clear D. The CDR3 is 15 residues long. The ends were cut back, 2 bases at V and 2 bases at J, with 10 bases in the middle. Germline CDR1 ENHRY, CDR2 SYGVKD. CDR3: CAISESQPTYNEQFF. The CDR3 nucleotides are TGTGCCATCAGTGAGAGTCAGCCAACCTACAATGAGCAGTTCTTC.

This clonotype was seen a handful of times. For the CDR3, the DNA is TGTGCCAGCAGCCCGACCGGGACTAGCCATAATGAGCAGTTCTTC. The encoded protein is CASSPTGTSHNEQFF. This chain uses TRBV5-8 with TRBJ2-1; 9 positions match TRBD2. The CDR3 length is 15 residues. CDR1 is SGHTS and CDR2 is YDEGEE in the germline V gene. V dropped 4 bases and J dropped 7; count of bases not matched to a gene: 9.

This clonotype was observed at least ten times. V usage is TRBV11-2 and J usage is TRBJ2-3; TRBD2 might be the D (6 bases). The germline V gene has CDR1 SGHAT and CDR2 FQNNGV. The CDR3 has 15 amino acids. Trimming shortened V by 1 base and J by 5 bases, and 13 bases separated the two germline ends. The DNA for the CDR3 is TGTGCCAGCAGCTTAGGCCTAGTGGGGGGAGATACGCAGTATTTT. Translated: CASSLGLVGGDTQYF.

The table lists this clonotype with a count of one. The V call is TRBV20-1, the J call TRBJ2-5; TRBD1 agrees at 7 bases. The CDR3 loop spans 13 amino acids. Germline CDR1 reads DFQATT; CDR2 reads SNEGSKA (reference sequence). V lost 6 bases, J lost 2 bases, and 6 bases stayed unmatched. In DNA form, the CDR3 reads TGCAGTGCAGGGGGCGGGCAGCAAGAGACCCAGTACTTC. Protein product: CSAGGGQQETQYF.

This clonotype was found a few times. The chain has TRBV10-1 and TRBJ2-1; D uncertain. Germline-derived CDR1 and CDR2 are WNHNN and SYGVQD (reference sequence). Trimming pared 4 bases from V and 5 bases from J, leaving 9 bases between. CDR3 length equals 13 residues. CDR3 nucleotides: TGCGCCAGCAGTGTAGACTTTAACAATGAGCAGTTCTTC. It encodes CASSVDFNNEQFF.

At least ten counts were recorded for this clonotype. The rearrangement links TRBV20-1 to TRBJ2-5; 7 bases match TRBD2. Germline loops: CDR1 DFQATT, CDR2 SNEGSKA (reference sequence). The V and J ends lost 1 base and 0 bases, in that order; junction bases with no gene match: 5. CDR3 length: 15 amino acids. In nucleotides, the CDR3 is TGCAGTGCTAGAGGGGCGGGAGTGGACCAAGAGACCCAGTACTTC. It encodes CSARGAGVDQETQYF.

At least ten counts were recorded for this clonotype. The V gene is TRBV29-1, the J gene TRBJ1-2, with 8 positions matching TRBD1. The CDR3 length is 13 residues. Germline V gene lookup returns CDR1 SQVTM and CDR2 ANQGSEA. V lost 5 bases to trimming and J lost 5 bases; unmatched junction nucleotides: 7. The CDR3 DNA reads as TGCAGCGTTAGACTGAGGGACAGGTATGGCTACACCTTC. Its protein is CSVRLRDRYGYTF.

Many counts were recorded for this clonotype. The V call is TRBV20-1, the J call TRBJ2-3; D possibly corresponds to TRBD2 (6 bases). The ends were cut back, 2 bases at V and 3 bases at J, with 12 bases in the middle. Germline V gives CDR1 DFQATT, CDR2 SNEGSKA (reference sequence). The CDR3 length is 14 residues. CDR3 bases: TGCAGTGCTAGACAGTCTAGCGCGACAGATACGCAGTATTTT. It specifies CSARQSSATDTQYF.

This chain links TRBV10-2 with TRBJ2-2; a possible D gene is TRBD1 (6 bases). Germline V gene lookup returns CDR1 WSHSY and CDR2 SAAADI. V was trimmed by 4 bases and J by 2 bases, leaving 14 bases between them. The CDR3 consists of 16 residues. CDR3 protein: CASSVKDRENTGELFF. CDR3 sequence (DNA): TGCGCCAGCAGTGTTAAGGACAGAGAAAACACCGGGGAGCTGTTTTTT.

The table lists this clonotype with many counts. CDR3 sequence reads: CASSSQRGQGNYGYTF. The CDR3 bases are TGTGCCAGCAGCTCACAAAGGGGGCAGGGGAACTATGGCTACACCTTC. This chain links TRBV7-9 with TRBJ1-2, with 7 positions matching TRBD1. CDR1 is SEHNR, CDR2 FQNEAQ, per germline (reference sequence). Trimming at V came to 4 bases and at J to 2 bases, leaving 10 bases not matched to a gene. This CDR3 is built from 16 residues.

This clonotype was counted at least ten times. This sequence joins TRBV7-9 and TRBJ2-7; D gene unclear. Trimming pared 3 bases from V and 5 bases from J, leaving 5 bases between. The CDR3 extends over 11 amino acids. Germline V CDR1 and CDR2: SEHNR, FQNEAQ (reference sequence). CDR3 protein: CASSLSNEQYF. In nucleotides, the CDR3 is TGTGCCAGCAGCTTGTCCAACGAGCAGTACTTC.

The table lists this clonotype with many counts. V is TRBV5-1 and J is TRBJ1-1; tentative D call: TRBD1 (6 bases). The germline gives CDR1 SGHRS, CDR2 YFSETQ. Trimming took off 6 bases at V and 1 base at J, with 16 bases between the two ends. The CDR3 is made up of 15 amino acids. DNA for the CDR3: TGCGCCAGCATCCCCGAGGGGGGCGAGAACACTGAAGCTTTCTTT. This codes for CASIPEGGENTEAFF. The full variable domain, rest sourced from reference TRBV5-1 and TRBJ1-1, is KAGVTQTPRYLIKTRGQQVTLSCSPISGHRSVSWYQQTPGQGLQFLFEYFSETQRNKGNFPGRFSGRQFSNSRSEMNVSTLELGDSALYLCASIPEGGENTEAFFGQGTRLTVV.

This clonotype turned up a few times. The CDR3 region is CASSLPRAGGSTDTQYF. The CDR3 DNA is TGCGCCAGCAGCCTTCCGCGAGCGGGGGGGAGCACAGATACGCAGTATTTT. The chain combines TRBV4-1 with TRBJ2-3; 10 nucleotides line up with TRBD2. CDR1 is MGHRA and CDR2 is YSYEKL in the germline V gene. The CDR3 is 17 residues long. The ends lost 4 bases at V and 0 bases at J; junction bases unmatched: 7.

This clonotype has ten or more counts. The chain uses TRBV2 and TRBJ1-1; D is unresolved. Trimming left V 4 bases short and J 2 bases short, with 8 bases between. Per germline, CDR1 SNHLY and CDR2 FYNNEI. This CDR3 has 13 amino acids. The CDR3: CASSGRDNTEAFF. As DNA, the CDR3 is TGTGCCAGCAGTGGACGGGATAACACTGAAGCTTTCTTT.

This clonotype was detected ten times or more. This rearrangement joins TRBV12-3 or TRBV12-4 to TRBJ2-3; 8 bases align to TRBD1. The CDR3 has 15 residues. J lost 5 bases, V lost 5 bases, and 9 bases had no gene match. In DNA, the CDR3 is TGTGCCAGCAGTGGACAGGGCCCTACCAGAGATACGCAGTATTTT. Protein: CASSGQGPTRDTQYF.

On this clonotype: A clone one base away is much larger, so this may be a read error. This sequence joins TRBV30 and TRBJ1-1; D call uncertain. This CDR3 contains 14 residues. The germline gives CDR1 GTSNPN, CDR2 SVGIG (reference sequence). Between the trimmed V and J ends, which lost 5 bases and 0 bases, there was a span of 13 bases. This CDR3 is CAWGGRFMNTEAFF. The CDR3 region has the DNA TGTGCCTGGGGTGGGAGGTTCATGAACACTGAAGCTTTCTTT.

This clonotype was recorded many times. This rearrangement joins TRBV6-6 to TRBJ2-7; 10 nucleotides align to TRBD1. Trimming removed 0 bases from V and 3 bases from J; junction bases left unmatched: 23. Germline CDR1 reads MNHNY; CDR2 reads SVGAGI (reference sequence). This CDR3 region has 22 residues. As DNA, the CDR3 is TGTGCCAGCAGTTACTCAGGGGACTACATCCCCATTACCGGGACAGGGGTCTACGAGCAGTACTTC. It yields the protein CASSYSGDYIPITGTGVYEQYF.

This clonotype was seen ten or more times. This chain uses TRBV2 with TRBJ2-3; a weak D match, TRBD2 (5 bases). The germline CDR1 and CDR2 sequences are SNHLY and FYNNEI. V was trimmed by 8 bases and J by 4 bases, leaving 13 bases between them. The CDR3 has 13 amino acids. The chain's CDR3 is CASRGSSPDTQYF. The CDR3 bases are TGTGCCAGCCGGGGATCTTCCCCAGATACGCAGTATTTT. The whole variable domain, remainder taken from reference TRBV2 and TRBJ2-3, is EPEVTQTPSHQVTQMGQEVILRCVPISNHLYFYWYRQILGQKVEFLVSFYNNEISEKSEIFDDQFSVERPDGSNFTLKIRSTKLEDSAMYFCASRGSSPDTQYFGPGTRLTVL.

Regarding this clonotype: Just one base apart from a much larger clone, this may be a read error. In DNA, the CDR3 is TGCAGTGCCCACCAACTTGACAATGGGCAGTTCTTC. This translates into CSAHQLDNGQFF. The chain couples TRBV20-1 to TRBJ2-1; D is uncertain. CDR3 length equals 12 residues. Germline values: CDR1 DFQATT, CDR2 SNEGSKA (reference sequence).